This TCR beta chain was documented in a study of cytomegalovirus exposure and HLA in healthy donors. Across the study: About 85 million unique TCRs from HLA-typed donors were held in an early release of data.

The PCR employed 60 Vbeta primers together with 13 Jbeta primers. Measured with immunoSEQ multiplex PCR; TCRdb has only the in-frame clones, and not every one. The data show roughly 100,000 clones, approximately 84% seen once. Study-wide findings and caveats: Of the V segments, some could not be distinguished, including TRBV6-2 and TRBV6-3, and were excluded.

A note on this clone: Its matching antigen is unknown.

The CDR3 extends over 15 amino acids. CDR1 SSHAT and CDR2 FNYEAQ come from the germline V gene (reference sequence). The J segment lost 3 bases and the V segment lost 3 bases, leaving 3 bases of the junction unmatched. V and J are TRBV7-7 and TRBJ2-1, with 9 bases fitting TRBD1. The clonotype comes from a male donor in good health and CMV-seronegative. Sequenced: PBMCs. The CDR3 DNA sequence: TGTGCCAGCAGCTTTGGGACAGGGAGCTACAATGAGCAGTTCTTC. It translates to CASSFGTGSYNEQFF.